These 6 T cell receptor beta chains originate from one sample sequenced in a study of CD8+ T cells in alopecia areata. Indicated treatment: oral pan-JAK inhibitor, 5-10 mg twice daily. Reverse transcription of extracted RNA yielded cDNA, which provided the sequencing template. TCRdb keeps only in-frame clones here, not all; method: immunoSEQ multiplex PCR. The sample carries 150,000 to 200,000 clones, roughly 60% recorded once. The starting material was CD4+ T cells sorted from blood, obtained at week 24, from a patient treated with tofacitinib. Receptors were obtained from a human donor with alopecia areata.

The chain uses TRBV2 and TRBJ1-5, with D perhaps TRBD1 (6 bases). V was cut by 2 bases and J by 3 bases, with 14 bases left in between. Germline CDR1 reads SNHLY; CDR2 reads FYNNEI. The CDR3 covers 16 residues. The DNA of the CDR3 is TGTGCCAGCAGTGAACGGGGGCCGGCCACCAATCAGCCCCAGCATTTT. This codes for CASSERGPATNQPQHF. Drawing the rest from reference TRBV2 and TRBJ1-5, the complete variable domain is EPEVTQTPSHQVTQMGQEVILRCVPISNHLYFYWYRQILGQKVEFLVSFYNNEISEKSEIFDDQFSVERPDGSNFTLKIRSTKLEDSAMYFCASSERGPATNQPQHFGDGTRLSIL.

This chain links TRBV2 with TRBJ1-2; D ambiguous. With 3 bases removed from V and 5 bases from J, the gap between germline ends came to 13 bases. Germline V gene lookup returns CDR1 SNHLY and CDR2 FYNNEI. This CDR3 is built from 14 residues. In DNA, the CDR3 is TGTGCCAGCAGTGAGGGGAACCGAGGATATGGCTACACCTTC. Translating it yields CASSEGNRGYGYTF.

The chain is built from TRBV5-1 and TRBJ2-7, with D perhaps TRBD1 (6 bases). The V end lost 0 bases, the J end lost 7 bases, and 17 bases lay between the germline ends. This CDR3 contains 15 residues. The V gene's germline CDR1 is SGHRS and CDR2 YFSETQ. Written as DNA, the CDR3 is TGCGCCAGCAGCTTGGCGGTCACAGGGAGAGGTGAGCAGTACTTC. It yields the protein CASSLAVTGRGEQYF.

This clone was seen more than once but under ten times. The chain carries TRBV7-8 and TRBJ1-2; 12 bases match TRBD1. CDR3 size: 17 residues. The germline gives CDR1 SGHVS, CDR2 FQNEAQ. Trimming removed 0 bases from V and 5 bases from J; junction bases left unmatched: 7. CDR3: CASSLAPGQGALYGYTF. The DNA for the CDR3 is TGTGCCAGCAGCTTAGCCCCGGGACAGGGGGCACTATATGGCTACACCTTC.

This chain joins TRBV5-1 and TRBJ1-6; D is unclear. The V gene's germline CDR1 is SGHRS and CDR2 YFSETQ. CDR3 length equals 14 residues. V lost 1 base, J lost 10 bases, and 12 bases lay in between. This CDR3 reads CASSLSGDGSPLHF. In DNA form, the CDR3 reads TGCGCCAGCAGCTTGAGCGGGGATGGCTCACCCCTCCACTTT.

The chain carries TRBV6-4 and TRBJ1-6; no clear D. Deletions cut 5 bases from V and 7 bases from J, with 12 bases between. Germline CDR1 reads MRHNA; CDR2 reads SNTAGT. The CDR3 spans 14 residues. The chain's CDR3 is CASSLEEGNSPLHF. In nucleotides, the CDR3 is TGTGCCAGCAGTTTGGAGGAAGGGAATTCACCCCTCCACTTT.